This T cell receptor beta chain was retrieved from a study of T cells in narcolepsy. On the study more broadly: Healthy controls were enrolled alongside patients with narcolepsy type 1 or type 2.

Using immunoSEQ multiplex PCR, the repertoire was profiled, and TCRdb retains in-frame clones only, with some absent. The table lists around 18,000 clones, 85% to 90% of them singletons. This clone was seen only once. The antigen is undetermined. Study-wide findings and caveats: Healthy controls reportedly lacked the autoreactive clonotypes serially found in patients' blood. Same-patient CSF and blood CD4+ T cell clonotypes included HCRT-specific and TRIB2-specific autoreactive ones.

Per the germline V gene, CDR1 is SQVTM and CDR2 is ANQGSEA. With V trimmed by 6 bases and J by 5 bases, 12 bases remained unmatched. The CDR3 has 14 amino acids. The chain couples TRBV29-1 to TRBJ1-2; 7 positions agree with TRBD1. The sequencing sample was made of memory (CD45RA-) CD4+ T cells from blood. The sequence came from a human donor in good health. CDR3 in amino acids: CSVRRQGGEYGYTF. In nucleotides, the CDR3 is TGCAGCGTCCGACGACAGGGTGGGGAGTATGGCTACACCTTC.